The 7 T cell receptor beta chains presented below share a single source sample, sequenced in a study of patients and donors after allogeneic stem cell transplantation. TCRdb passed the RT-PCR reads through MiXCR, listing each CDR3 protein once. Counted here are hundreds of thousands of distinct CDR3 sequences, under 20% occurring once; the ten biggest clones make up around 7.2%. Material: blood, either unsorted or a sorted T cell fraction (not recorded which). These TCRs come from a human donor who was either an allogeneic HSCT recipient or a stem cell or donor lymphocyte infusion donor (not recorded which). It is not recorded whose cells these are; they may come from a transplant donor.

The chain couples TRBV24-1 to TRBJ1-1, with unresolved D. V was trimmed by 4 bases and J by 1 base, leaving 12 bases between them. Germline V gives CDR1 KGHDR, CDR2 SFDVKD. The CDR3 is 15 amino acids. CDR3 DNA: TGTGCCACCAGTGACCCGGCGGGGAGGAACACTGAAGCTTTCTTT. It is translated as CATSDPAGRNTEAFF.

This clonotype was counted many times. CDR3 DNA: TGCAGTGCAAAGACAGTCCATTACTACAATGAGCAGTTCTTC. This codes for CSAKTVHYYNEQFF. The chain joins TRBV20-1 to TRBJ2-1; maybe TRBD1 (5 bases). V was trimmed by 6 bases and J by 3 bases, leaving 15 bases between them. This CDR3 comprises 14 residues. Germline CDR1 is DFQATT and CDR2 is SNEGSKA (reference sequence).

The chain links TRBV20-1 to TRBJ2-5; D gene ambiguous. Trimming left V 6 bases short and J 5 bases short, with 16 bases between. Germline V lookup: CDR1 DFQATT, CDR2 SNEGSKA (reference sequence). The CDR3 runs to 13 residues. This chain's CDR3 is CSAVSGQGETQYF. The CDR3 DNA sequence: TGCAGTGCCGTCTCAGGCCAAGGGGAGACCCAGTACTTC.

This clonotype was detected only a few times. The chain combines TRBV20-1 with TRBJ1-1; the D is unclear. This CDR3 spans 14 amino acids. Trimming took 0 bases from V and 0 from J, leaving 8 bases between them. Germline-derived CDR1 and CDR2 are DFQATT and SNEGSKA (reference sequence). CDR3 sequence (DNA): TGCAGTGCTAGAGATTTTTGGGTGAACACTGAAGCTTTCTTT. This codes for CSARDFWVNTEAFF.

This clonotype was counted a few times. The J gene is TRBJ2-3, the V gene TRBV20-1, with no clear D. Deletions cut 3 bases from V and 9 bases from J, with 7 bases between. CDR3 length: 10 residues. Germline V gene lookup returns CDR1 DFQATT and CDR2 SNEGSKA (reference sequence). The CDR3 DNA follows: TGCAGTGCTAGGGAAGACACGCAGTATTTT. Its protein is CSAREDTQYF.

V usage is TRBV24-1 and J usage is TRBJ2-3; 7 nucleotides match TRBD1. The CDR3 is 14 amino acids. The ends lost 5 bases at V and 1 base at J; junction bases unmatched: 2. Per germline, CDR1 KGHDR and CDR2 SFDVKD. The CDR3 protein is CATSGTGGTDTQYF. The CDR3 DNA reads as TGTGCCACCAGTGGAACAGGGGGCACAGATACGCAGTATTTT.

The chain is built from TRBV12-5 and TRBJ2-7; D is tentatively TRBD1 or TRBD2 (6 bases each). V was pared by 7 bases and J by 2 bases, with 12 bases between. CDR1 LGHNT and CDR2 FRNRAP come from the germline V gene. The CDR3 runs 13 residues. CDR3 in DNA: TGTGCTAGTGTTAGGGGGGAAACCTACGAGCAGTACTTC. Translated: CASVRGETYEQYF.